This T cell receptor beta chain appears in the sequencing data of a study of cytomegalovirus exposure and HLA in healthy donors. Findings and limits, study-wide: Specificity for CMV antigens was confirmed in vitro for a few of the CMV-associated chains.

Generated by immunoSEQ multiplex PCR, the TCRdb table keeps only in-frame clones and is missing some. The sample includes under 150,000 clones, approximately 86% seen only once; the top ten take 8.5% to 9.5%. For this clone: The antigen is unknown.

Trimming took off 0 bases at V and 0 bases at J, with 12 bases between the two ends. The germline V gene encodes CDR1 SGHNT and CDR2 YYREEE (reference sequence). The CDR3 is 16 amino acids. The V call is TRBV5-4, the J call TRBJ1-1, with D perhaps TRBD1 (6 bases). This TCR was recovered from a young man in good health and CMV-seropositive. The sequenced sample was PBMCs. The DNA of the CDR3 is TGTGCCAGCAGCTTGGGAACAGGGCGGATGAACACTGAAGCTTTCTTT. Protein sequence: CASSLGTGRMNTEAFF. Full variable domain (remainder filled in from reference TRBV5-4 and TRBJ1-1): ETGVTQSPTHLIKTRGQQVTLRCSSQSGHNTVSWYQQALGQGPQFIFQYYREEENGRGNFPPRFSGLQFPNYSSELNVNALELDDSALYLCASSLGTGRMNTEAFFGQGTRLTVV.